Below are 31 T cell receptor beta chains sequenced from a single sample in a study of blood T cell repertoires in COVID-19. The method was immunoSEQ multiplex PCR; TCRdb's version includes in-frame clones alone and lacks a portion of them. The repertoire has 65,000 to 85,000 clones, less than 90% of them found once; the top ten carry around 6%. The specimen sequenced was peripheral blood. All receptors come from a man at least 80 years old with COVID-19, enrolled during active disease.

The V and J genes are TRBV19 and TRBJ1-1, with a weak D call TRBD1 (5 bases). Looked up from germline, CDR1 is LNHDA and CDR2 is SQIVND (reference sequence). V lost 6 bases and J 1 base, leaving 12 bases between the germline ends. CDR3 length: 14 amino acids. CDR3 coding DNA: TGTGCCAGTAGCAAAGGGGTGTGGAACACTGAAGCTTTCTTT. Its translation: CASSKGVWNTEAFF.

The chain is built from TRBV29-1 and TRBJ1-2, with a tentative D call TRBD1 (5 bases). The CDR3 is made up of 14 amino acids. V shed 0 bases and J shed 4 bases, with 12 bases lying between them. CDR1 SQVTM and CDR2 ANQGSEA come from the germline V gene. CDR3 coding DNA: TGCAGCGTTGAAGACCCGGTCGGGGGCTATGGCTACACCTTC. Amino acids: CSVEDPVGGYGYTF.

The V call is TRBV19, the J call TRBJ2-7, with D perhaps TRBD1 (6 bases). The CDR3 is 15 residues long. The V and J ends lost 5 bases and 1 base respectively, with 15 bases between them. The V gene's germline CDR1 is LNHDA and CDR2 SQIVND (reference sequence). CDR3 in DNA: TGTGCCAGTAGTTATACAGGGATGGGTTCCTACGAGCAGTACTTC. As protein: CASSYTGMGSYEQYF.

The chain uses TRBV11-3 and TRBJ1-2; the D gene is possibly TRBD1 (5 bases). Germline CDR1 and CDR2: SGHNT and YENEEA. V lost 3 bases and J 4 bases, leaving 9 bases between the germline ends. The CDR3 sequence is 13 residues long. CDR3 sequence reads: CASSFDSSYGYTF. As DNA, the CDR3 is TGTGCCAGCAGCTTTGACAGTTCCTATGGCTACACCTTC.

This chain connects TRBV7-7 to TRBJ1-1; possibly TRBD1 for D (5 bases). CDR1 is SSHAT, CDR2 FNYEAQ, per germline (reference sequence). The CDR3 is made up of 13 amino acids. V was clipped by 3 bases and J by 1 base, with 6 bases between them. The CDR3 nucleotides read TGTGCCAGCAGCTTGACAGAGAACACTGAAGCTTTCTTT. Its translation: CASSLTENTEAFF.

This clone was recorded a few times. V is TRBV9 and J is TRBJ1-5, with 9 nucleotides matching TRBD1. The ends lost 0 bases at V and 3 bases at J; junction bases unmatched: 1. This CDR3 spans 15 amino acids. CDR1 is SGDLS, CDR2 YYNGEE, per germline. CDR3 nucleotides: TGTGCCAGCAGCGTAGGGACAGGGGCCAATCAGCCCCAGCATTTT. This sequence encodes CASSVGTGANQPQHF.

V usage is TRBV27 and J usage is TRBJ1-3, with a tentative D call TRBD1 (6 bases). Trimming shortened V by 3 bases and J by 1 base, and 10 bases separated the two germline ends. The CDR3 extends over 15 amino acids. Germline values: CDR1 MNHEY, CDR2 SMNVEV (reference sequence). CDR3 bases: TGTGCCAGCAGTTTGAGGGGGTCTTCTGGAAACACCATATATTTT. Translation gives CASSLRGSSGNTIYF.

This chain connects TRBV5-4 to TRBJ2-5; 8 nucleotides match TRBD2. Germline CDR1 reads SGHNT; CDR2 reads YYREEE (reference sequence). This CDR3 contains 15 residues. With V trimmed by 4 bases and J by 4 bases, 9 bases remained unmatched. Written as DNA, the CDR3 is TGTGCCAGCAGCAGGGCCGGGACTAGTGGAGAGACCCAGTACTTC. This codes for CASSRAGTSGETQYF.

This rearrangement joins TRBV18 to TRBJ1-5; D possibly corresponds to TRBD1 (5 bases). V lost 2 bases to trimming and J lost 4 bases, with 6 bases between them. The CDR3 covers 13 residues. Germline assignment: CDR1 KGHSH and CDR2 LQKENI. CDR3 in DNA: TGTGCCAGCTCACCAGGGGCGAATCAGCCCCAGCATTTT. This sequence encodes CASSPGANQPQHF.

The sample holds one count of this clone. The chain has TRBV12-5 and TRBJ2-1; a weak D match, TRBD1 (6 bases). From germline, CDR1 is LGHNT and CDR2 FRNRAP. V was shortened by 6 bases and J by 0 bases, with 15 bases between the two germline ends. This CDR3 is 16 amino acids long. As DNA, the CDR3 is TGTGCTAGTGGCTACCGCTGGGGGCTCTCCTACAATGAGCAGTTCTTC. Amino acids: CASGYRWGLSYNEQFF.

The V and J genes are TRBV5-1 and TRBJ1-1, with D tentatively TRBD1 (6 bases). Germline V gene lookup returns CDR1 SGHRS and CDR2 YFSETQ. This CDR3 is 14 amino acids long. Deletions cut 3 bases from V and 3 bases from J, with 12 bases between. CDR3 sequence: CASSSRAGDTEAFF. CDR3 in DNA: TGCGCCAGCAGCTCCAGGGCAGGGGACACTGAAGCTTTCTTT.

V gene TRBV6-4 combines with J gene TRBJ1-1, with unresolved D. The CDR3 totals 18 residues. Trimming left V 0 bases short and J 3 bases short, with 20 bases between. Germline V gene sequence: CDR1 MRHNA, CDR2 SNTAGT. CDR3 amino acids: CASSDSTPPAPSYTEAFF. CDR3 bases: TGTGCCAGCAGTGACTCCACGCCCCCCGCGCCCTCCTACACTGAAGCTTTCTTT.

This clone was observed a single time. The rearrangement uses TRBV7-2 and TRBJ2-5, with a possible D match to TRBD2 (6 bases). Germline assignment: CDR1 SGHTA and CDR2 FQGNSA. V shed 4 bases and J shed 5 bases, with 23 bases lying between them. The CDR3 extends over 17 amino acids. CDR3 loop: CASSYSYGGPKRETQYF. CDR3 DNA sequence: TGTGCCAGCAGCTATTCTTACGGGGGACCGAAACGGGAGACCCAGTACTTC.

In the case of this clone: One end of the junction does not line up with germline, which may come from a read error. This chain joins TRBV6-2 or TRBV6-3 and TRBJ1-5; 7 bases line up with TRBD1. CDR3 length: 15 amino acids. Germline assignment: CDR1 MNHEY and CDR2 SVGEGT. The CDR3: CASRYSGGSNQPQHF. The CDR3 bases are TGTGCCAGCAGGTACTCAGGGGGAAGCAATCAGCCCCAGCATTTT.

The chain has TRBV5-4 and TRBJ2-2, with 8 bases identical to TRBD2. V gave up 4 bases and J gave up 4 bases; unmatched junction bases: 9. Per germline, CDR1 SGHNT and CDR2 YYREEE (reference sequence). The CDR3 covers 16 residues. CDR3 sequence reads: CASSLGAGASTGELFF. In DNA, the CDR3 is TGTGCCAGCAGCCTGGGAGCGGGGGCCTCCACCGGGGAGCTGTTTTTT. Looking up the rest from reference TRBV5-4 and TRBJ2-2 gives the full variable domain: ETGVTQSPTHLIKTRGQQVTLRCSSQSGHNTVSWYQQALGQGPQFIFQYYREEENGRGNFPPRFSGLQFPNYSSELNVNALELDDSALYLCASSLGAGASTGELFFGEGSRLTVL.

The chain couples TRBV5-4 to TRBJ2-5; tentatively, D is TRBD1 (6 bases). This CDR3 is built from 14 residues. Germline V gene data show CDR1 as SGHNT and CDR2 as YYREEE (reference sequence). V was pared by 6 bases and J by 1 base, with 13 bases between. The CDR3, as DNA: TGTGCCAGCACACCTTCAGGGGCCCAAGAGACCCAGTACTTC. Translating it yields CASTPSGAQETQYF.

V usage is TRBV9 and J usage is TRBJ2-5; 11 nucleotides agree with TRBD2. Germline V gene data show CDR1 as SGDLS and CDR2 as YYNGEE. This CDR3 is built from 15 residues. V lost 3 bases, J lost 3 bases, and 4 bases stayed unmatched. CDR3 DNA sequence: TGTGCCAGCAGCGCATATAGCGGGGGGGAAGAGACCCAGTACTTC. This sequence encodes CASSAYSGGEETQYF. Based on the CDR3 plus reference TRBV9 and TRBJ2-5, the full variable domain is DSGVTQTPKHLITATGQRVTLRCSPRSGDLSVYWYQQSLDQGLQFLIQYYNGEERAKGNILERFSAQQFPDLHSELNLSSLELGDSALYFCASSAYSGGEETQYFGPGTRLLVL.

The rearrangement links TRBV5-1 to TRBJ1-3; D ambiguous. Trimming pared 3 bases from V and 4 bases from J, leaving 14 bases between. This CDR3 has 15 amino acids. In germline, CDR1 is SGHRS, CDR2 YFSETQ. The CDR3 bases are TGCGCCAGCAGCTGGGCAGCGGCGGGAGGAAACACCATATATTTT. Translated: CASSWAAAGGNTIYF.

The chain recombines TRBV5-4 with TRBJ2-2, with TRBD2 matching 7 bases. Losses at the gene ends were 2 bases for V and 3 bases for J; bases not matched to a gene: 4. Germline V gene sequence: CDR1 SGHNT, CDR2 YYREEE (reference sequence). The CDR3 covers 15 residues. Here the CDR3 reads CASSFGLADTGELFF. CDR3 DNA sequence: TGTGCCAGCAGCTTTGGCCTAGCGGACACCGGGGAGCTGTTTTTT.

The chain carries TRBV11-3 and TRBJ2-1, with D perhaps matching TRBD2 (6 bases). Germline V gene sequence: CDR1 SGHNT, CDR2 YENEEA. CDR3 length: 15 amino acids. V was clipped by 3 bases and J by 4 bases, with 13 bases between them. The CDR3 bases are TGTGCCAGCAGCTTCCGGGACTTTTTGTACAATGAGCAGTTCTTC. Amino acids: CASSFRDFLYNEQFF. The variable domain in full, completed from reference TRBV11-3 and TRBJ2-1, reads EAGVVQSPRYKIIEKKQPVAFWCNPISGHNTLYWYLQNLGQGPELLIRYENEEAVDDSQLPKDRFSAERLKGVDSTLKIQPAELGDSAVYLCASSFRDFLYNEQFFGPGTRLTVL.

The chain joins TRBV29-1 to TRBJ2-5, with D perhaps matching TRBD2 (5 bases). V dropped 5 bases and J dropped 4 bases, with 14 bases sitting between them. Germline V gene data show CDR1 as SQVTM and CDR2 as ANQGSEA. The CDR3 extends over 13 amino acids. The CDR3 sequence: CSVRTLSGETQYF. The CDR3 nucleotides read TGCAGCGTTCGGACTCTCTCGGGAGAGACCCAGTACTTC.

The CDR3 reads CASSLEGNTWIENGYTF. The CDR3 DNA reads TGTGCCAGCAGCTTGGAGGGGAATACGTGGATTGAAAATGGCTACACCTTC. The V and J genes are TRBV5-6 and TRBJ1-2; TRBD1 is a possible D gene (5 bases). Between the trimmed V and J ends, which lost 0 bases and 6 bases, there was a span of 21 bases. CDR3 size: 17 residues. Germline V gives CDR1 SGHDT, CDR2 YYEEEE.

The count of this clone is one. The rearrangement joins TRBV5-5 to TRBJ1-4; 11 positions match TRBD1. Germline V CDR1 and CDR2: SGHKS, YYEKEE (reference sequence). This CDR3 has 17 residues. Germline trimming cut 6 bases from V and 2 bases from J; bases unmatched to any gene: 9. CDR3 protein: CASNLGQGAFTNEKLFF. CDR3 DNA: TGTGCCAGCAACCTAGGACAGGGGGCTTTTACTAATGAAAAACTGTTTTTT.

The CDR3 reads CASIPGTGPFSGANVLTF. CDR3 sequence (DNA): TGTGCCAGCATCCCGGGGACAGGCCCATTCTCTGGGGCCAACGTCCTGACTTTC. J is TRBJ2-6 and V is TRBV11-2; 8 bases match TRBD1. Germline trimming cut 7 bases from V and 0 bases from J; bases unmatched to any gene: 11. The CDR3 consists of 18 residues. Looked up from germline, CDR1 is SGHAT and CDR2 is FQNNGV.

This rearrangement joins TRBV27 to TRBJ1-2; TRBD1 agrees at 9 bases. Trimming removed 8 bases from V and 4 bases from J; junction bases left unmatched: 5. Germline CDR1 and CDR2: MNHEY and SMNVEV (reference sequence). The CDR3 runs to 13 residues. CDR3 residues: CASRTGGAYGYTF. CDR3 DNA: TGTGCCAGCCGAACAGGGGGCGCCTATGGCTACACCTTC.

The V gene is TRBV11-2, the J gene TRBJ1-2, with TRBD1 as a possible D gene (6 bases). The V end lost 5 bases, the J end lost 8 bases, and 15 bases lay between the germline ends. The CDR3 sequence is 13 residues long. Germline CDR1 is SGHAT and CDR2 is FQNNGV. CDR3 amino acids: CASSPLGAQGYTF. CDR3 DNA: TGTGCCAGCAGCCCCTTGGGGGCGCAAGGCTACACCTTC.

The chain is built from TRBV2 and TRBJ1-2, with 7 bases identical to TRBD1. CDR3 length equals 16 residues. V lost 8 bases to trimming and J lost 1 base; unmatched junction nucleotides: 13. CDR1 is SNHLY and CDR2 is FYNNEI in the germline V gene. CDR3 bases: TGTGCCAGCGGACCTCTGACAGGGCGGCATAACTATGGCTACACCTTC. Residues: CASGPLTGRHNYGYTF.

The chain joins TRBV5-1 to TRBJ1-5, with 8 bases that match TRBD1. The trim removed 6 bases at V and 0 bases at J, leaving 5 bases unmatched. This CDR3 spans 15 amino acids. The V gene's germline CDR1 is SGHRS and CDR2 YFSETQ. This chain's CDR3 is CASTQTGDSNQPQHF. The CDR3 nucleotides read TGCGCCAGCACCCAGACAGGGGATAGCAATCAGCCCCAGCATTTT.

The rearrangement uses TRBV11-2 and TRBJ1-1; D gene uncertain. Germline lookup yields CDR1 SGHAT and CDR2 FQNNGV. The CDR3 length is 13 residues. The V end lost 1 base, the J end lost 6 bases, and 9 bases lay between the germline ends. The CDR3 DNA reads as TGTGCCAGCAGCTTAGTGGGAGTCGCTGAAGCTTTCTTT. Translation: CASSLVGVAEAFF.

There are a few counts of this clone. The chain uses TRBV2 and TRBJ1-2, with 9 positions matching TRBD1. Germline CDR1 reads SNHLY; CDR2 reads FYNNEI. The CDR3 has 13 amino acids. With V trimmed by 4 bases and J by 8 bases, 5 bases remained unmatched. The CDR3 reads CASSVQGARGYTF. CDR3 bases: TGTGCCAGCAGTGTACAGGGGGCGAGAGGCTACACCTTC.

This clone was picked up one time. The CDR3 DNA is TGCAGTGCTAGTGAACGGACTAGCGGGAGCACAGATACGCAGTATTTT. Protein sequence: CSASERTSGSTDTQYF. The chain links TRBV20-1 to TRBJ2-3; the match to TRBD2 covers 11 bases. Losses at the gene ends were 3 bases for V and 0 bases for J; bases not matched to a gene: 5. Germline assignment: CDR1 DFQATT and CDR2 SNEGSKA (reference sequence). The CDR3 runs to 16 residues.